The clone carrying this TCR beta chain has more than one count but fewer than ten. These data come from a study of CD8+ T cells in alopecia areata. Overall study context: Patients in the study were on tofacitinib for 6 to 18 months, then off it for 6 months.

Extraction and reverse transcription of RNA yielded cDNA as the sequencing template. Only in-frame clones appear in the TCRdb table, and some are missing; sequencing was by immunoSEQ multiplex PCR. The sample shows some 170,000 clones, less than 75% of them seen only once. The CDR3 is 12 residues long. Germline V gene data show CDR1 as SEHNR and CDR2 as FQNEAQ (reference sequence). Trimming shortened V by 4 bases and J by 6 bases, and 10 bases separated the two germline ends. Treatment meaning: oral pan-JAK inhibitor, 5-10 mg twice daily. Alopecia areata patients provided lesional scalp punch biopsies and peripheral blood.

V usage is TRBV7-9 and J usage is TRBJ2-7, with D maybe TRBD2 (6 bases). The source is a human donor with alopecia areata. The input for sequencing was CD4+ T cells sorted from blood, taken at approximately week 55, from a patient treated with tofacitinib. CDR3 residues: CASSWDLGEQYF. The CDR3 region has the DNA TGTGCCAGCAGCTGGGACTTGGGCGAGCAGTACTTC.